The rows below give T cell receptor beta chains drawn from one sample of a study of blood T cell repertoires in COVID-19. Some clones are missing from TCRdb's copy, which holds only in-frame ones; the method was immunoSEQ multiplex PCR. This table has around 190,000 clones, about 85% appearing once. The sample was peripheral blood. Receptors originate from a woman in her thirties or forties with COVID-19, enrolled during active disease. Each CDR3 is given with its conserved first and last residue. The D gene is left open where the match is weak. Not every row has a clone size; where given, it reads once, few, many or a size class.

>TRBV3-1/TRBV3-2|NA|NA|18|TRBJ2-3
CASSRTSGGFGGTDTQYF
TGTGCCAGCAGCCGAACCTCGGGTGGATTCGGGGGCACAGATACGCAGTATTTT
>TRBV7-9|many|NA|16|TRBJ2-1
CASSSFELGTYNEQFF
TGTGCCAGCAGCTCTTTCGAGCTAGGCACCTACAATGAGCAGTTCTTC
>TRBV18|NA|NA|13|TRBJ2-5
CASSPGEEETQYF
TGTGCCAGCTCACCAGGAGAAGAAGAGACCCAGTACTTC
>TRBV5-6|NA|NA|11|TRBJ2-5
CASSSRWSQYF
TGTGCCAGCAGCAGTCGGTGGTCCCAGTACTTC
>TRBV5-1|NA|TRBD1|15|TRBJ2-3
CASSRGQGRLDTQYF
TGCGCCAGCAGCCGGGGACAGGGAAGGTTAGATACGCAGTATTTT
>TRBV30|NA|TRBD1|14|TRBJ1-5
CAWSYGTGDQPQHF
TGTGCCTGGAGCTACGGGACAGGGGATCAGCCCCAGCATTTT
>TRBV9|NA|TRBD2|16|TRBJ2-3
CASSVVASGSTDTQYF
TGTGCCAGCAGCGTAGTGGCTAGCGGTAGCACAGATACGCAGTATTTT
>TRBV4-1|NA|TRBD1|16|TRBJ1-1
CASSQDAGGVYTEAFF
TGCGCCAGCAGCCAAGACGCAGGGGGCGTGTACACTGAAGCTTTCTTT
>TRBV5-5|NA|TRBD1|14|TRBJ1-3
CASSSQGAVNTIYF
TGTGCCAGCAGCTCACAGGGGGCAGTAAACACCATATATTTT
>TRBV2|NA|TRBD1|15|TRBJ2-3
CASSPRTGATDTQYF
TGTGCCAGCAGCCCCCGGACAGGGGCTACAGATACGCAGTATTTT
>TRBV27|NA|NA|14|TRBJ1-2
CASRDSGGAGGYTF
TGTGCCAGCAGGGACTCGGGGGGGGCAGGTGGCTACACCTTC
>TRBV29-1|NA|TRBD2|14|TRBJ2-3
CSVGTSGRGDTQYF
TGCAGCGTCGGGACTAGCGGGAGGGGAGATACGCAGTATTTT
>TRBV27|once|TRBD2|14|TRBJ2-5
CASRSGGAWETQYF
TGTGCCAGCAGGAGCGGGGGGGCGTGGGAGACCCAGTACTTC
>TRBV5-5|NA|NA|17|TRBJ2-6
CASSMKTDISGANVLTF
TGTGCCAGCAGCATGAAGACAGATATATCTGGGGCCAACGTCCTGACTTTC
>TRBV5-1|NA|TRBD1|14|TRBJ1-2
CASSPGTGGTGYTF
TGCGCCAGCAGCCCCGGGACAGGGGGTACGGGCTACACCTTC
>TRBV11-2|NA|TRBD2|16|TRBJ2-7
CASSLGLAGARDEQYF
TGTGCCAGCAGCTTAGGGCTAGCGGGGGCCAGGGACGAGCAGTACTTC
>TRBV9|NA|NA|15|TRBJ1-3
CASSALQGTGNTIYF
TGTGCCAGCAGCGCTCTTCAGGGTACTGGAAACACCATATATTTT
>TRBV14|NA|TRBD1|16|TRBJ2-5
CASSHWRGQGEETQYF
TGTGCCAGCAGCCATTGGAGGGGACAGGGGGAAGAGACCCAGTACTTC
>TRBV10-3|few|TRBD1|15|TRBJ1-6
CAISESRTGSSPLHF
TGTGCCATCAGTGAGTCGAGGACAGGGAGCTCACCCCTCCACTTT
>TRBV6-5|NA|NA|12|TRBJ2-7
CASREGTYEQYF
TGTGCCAGCAGGGAGGGGACCTACGAGCAGTACTTC
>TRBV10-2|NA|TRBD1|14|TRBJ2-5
CASRTGGGLETQYF
TGCGCCAGCAGGACAGGGGGCGGTTTGGAGACCCAGTACTTC
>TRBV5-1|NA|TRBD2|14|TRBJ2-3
CASMSGGNIDTQYF
TGCGCCAGCATGAGCGGGGGGAACATAGATACGCAGTATTTT
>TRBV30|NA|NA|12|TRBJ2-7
CAWSVTSYEQYF
TGTGCCTGGAGTGTTACTAGCTACGAGCAGTACTTC
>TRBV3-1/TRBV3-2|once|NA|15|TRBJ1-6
CASSQGGGGRSPLHF
TGTGCCAGCAGCCAAGGGGGAGGGGGGCGGTCACCCCTCCACTTT
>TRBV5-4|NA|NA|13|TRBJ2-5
CASSSGDQETQYF
TGTGCCAGCAGTTCGGGAGACCAAGAGACCCAGTACTTC
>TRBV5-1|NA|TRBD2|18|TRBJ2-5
CASSLGRTSGRTQETQYF
TGCGCCAGCAGCTTGGGACGGACTAGCGGGAGGACCCAAGAGACCCAGTACTTC
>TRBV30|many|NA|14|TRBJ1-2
CAFTQQGGVNGYTF
TGTGCCTTTACCCAACAGGGTGGGGTGAACGGCTACACCTTC
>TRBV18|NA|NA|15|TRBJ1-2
CASSPEGQSLHGYTF
TGTGCCAGCTCACCAGAGGGACAAAGTTTGCATGGCTACACCTTC
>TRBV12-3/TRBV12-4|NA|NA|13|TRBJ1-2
CASRGDKGYGYTF
TGTGCCAGCAGAGGGGACAAAGGCTATGGCTACACCTTC
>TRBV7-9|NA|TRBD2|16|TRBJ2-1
CASSPTASGGWNEQFF
TGTGCCAGCAGCCCCACGGCTAGCGGGGGGTGGAATGAGCAGTTCTTC
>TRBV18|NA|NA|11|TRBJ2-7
CASSSEYEQYF
TGTGCCAGCTCATCTGAGTACGAGCAGTACTTC
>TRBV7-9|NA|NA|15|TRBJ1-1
CASRGRSGIDTEAFF
TGTGCCAGCCGCGGTAGGAGCGGCATAGACACTGAAGCTTTCTTT
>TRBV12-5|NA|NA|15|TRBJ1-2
CASGSGSASYYGYTF
TGTGCTAGTGGTTCCGGATCAGCGTCTTACTATGGCTACACCTTC
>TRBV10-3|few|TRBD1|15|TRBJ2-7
CAISVPDRGHYEQYF
TGTGCCATCAGTGTTCCCGACAGGGGGCACTACGAGCAGTACTTC
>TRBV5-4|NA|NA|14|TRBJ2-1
CASSHLQGRNEQFF
TGTGCCAGCAGCCATTTACAGGGACGGAATGAGCAGTTCTTC
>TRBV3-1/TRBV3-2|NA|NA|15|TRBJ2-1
CASCFGGSSYNEQFF
TGTGCCAGCTGTTTTGGCGGCAGCTCCTACAATGAGCAGTTCTTC
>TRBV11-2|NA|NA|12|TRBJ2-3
CASSPETDTQYF
TGTGCCAGCAGCCCAGAAACAGATACGCAGTATTTT
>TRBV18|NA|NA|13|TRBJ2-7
CASSPYGSYEQYF
TGTGCCAGCTCACCATACGGTTCCTACGAGCAGTACTTC